The 10 T cell receptor beta chains below come from one sample, sequenced in a study of blood T cells in healthy people across ages (dated by TCRdb to the mid-2010s). Preparation of the library involved 5' RACE. TCRdb names Illumina HiSeq 2500 as the instrument used. A second about 7 to 12 cycle PCR used a sample-barcoded 5' primer and a J-beta primer mix. TCRdb reran the public reads through fastp at Q25 and MiXCR, keeping productive beta chains. Rows with one shared CDR3 protein collapse into an entry with the most common genes and DNA. The sample table lists around 1,500,000 distinct CDR3 sequences, 35% to 45% of them with a count of one. The ten largest account for 6.5% to 10% of the sample. The sequenced sample consisted of blood. The receptors were sampled from a woman aged 18-30 years in good health.

This clonotype was picked up a small number of times. This CDR3 is CASSSRTGVQPQHF. The CDR3 region has the DNA TGTGCCAGCAGTAGCCGGACAGGGGTTCAGCCCCAGCATTTT. The chain links TRBV6-5 to TRBJ1-5; 9 bases match TRBD1. This CDR3 has 14 amino acids. Per the germline V gene, CDR1 is MNHEY and CDR2 is SVGAGI. After removal of 5 bases from V and 6 bases from J, the junction contained 5 bases not matched to a gene.

This clonotype was picked up a small number of times. The V gene is TRBV7-9, the J gene TRBJ2-1, with unresolved D. Germline loops: CDR1 SEHNR, CDR2 FQNEAQ (reference sequence). The CDR3 is 13 amino acids. V gave up 0 bases and J gave up 10 bases, with 10 bases separating them. CDR3 sequence (DNA): TGTGCCAGCAGCTTAGCCCCGACTGCGGAGCAGTTCTTC. Translation gives CASSLAPTAEQFF.

V and J are TRBV12-3 or TRBV12-4 and TRBJ2-7; D uncertain. The V and J ends lost 3 bases and 7 bases respectively, with 10 bases between them. This CDR3 contains 12 residues. The CDR3 is CASSFQWSEQYF. CDR3 DNA: TGTGCCAGCAGTTTCCAGTGGAGTGAGCAGTACTTC.

This chain connects TRBV3-1 to TRBJ2-4, with D unclear. The assigned J gene may be wrong: the sequence end matches TRBJ2-7 better. The CDR3 has 11 amino acids. Germline CDR1 is LGHDT and CDR2 is YNNKEL (reference sequence). The CDR3 DNA sequence: TGTGCCAGCAGCGAAAACGACGAGCAGTACTTC. Its protein is CASSENDEQYF.

As concerns this clonotype: This clone may be a read error of a much larger clone one base away. This chain links TRBV4-1 with TRBJ1-1; D is unclear. The CDR3 spans 13 residues. Germline V gene sequence: CDR1 MGHRA, CDR2 YSYEKL. CDR3 loop: CASSHEGRTVAFF. The CDR3 DNA is TGCGCCAGCAGCCACGAGGGTAGGACTGTAGCTTTCTTT.

This clonotype was picked up one time. A much larger clone sits a single nucleotide away, making a read error possible. The J gene is TRBJ2-4, the V gene TRBV6-1, with TRBD2 as a possible D gene (5 bases). The end of the DNA aligns better with TRBJ2-1, so the J call may be wrong. The CDR3 contains 16 residues. In germline, CDR1 is MNHNS, CDR2 SASEGT. CDR3 coding DNA: TGTGCCAGCAGTGAAGCGGCACGGCTAGCCAAAAACATTCAGTTCTTC. This gives the protein CASSEAARLAKNIQFF.

This chain joins TRBV5-1 and TRBJ1-5, with TRBD1 matching over 9 bases. Trimming removed 4 bases from V and 6 bases from J; junction bases left unmatched: 8. Germline CDR1 reads SGHRS; CDR2 reads YFSETQ. The CDR3 is made up of 15 amino acids. The CDR3 region has the DNA TGCGCCAGCAGCGTGACCGGGACAGGGAGTCAGCCCCAGCATTTT. It encodes CASSVTGTGSQPQHF.

The sample holds a few counts of this clonotype. The rearrangement joins TRBV3-1 to TRBJ2-5; D possibly corresponds to TRBD2 (5 bases). CDR3 size: 13 residues. CDR1 and CDR2 (germline): LGHDT, YNNKEL (reference sequence). V lost 3 bases to trimming and J lost 7 bases, with 12 bases between them. In DNA, the CDR3 is TGTGCCAGCAGCCATCCCTCCCGGGGGACCCAGTACTTC. Protein sequence: CASSHPSRGTQYF.

This clonotype has only a few counts. The chain is built from TRBV5-5 and TRBJ1-5, with TRBD1 matching over 7 bases. V gave up 7 bases and J gave up 5 bases; unmatched junction bases: 9. Germline CDR1 is SGHKS and CDR2 is YYEKEE (reference sequence). This CDR3 region has 14 residues. The CDR3 sequence: CASGREGADQPQHF. The CDR3 DNA reads as TGTGCCAGCGGTCGGGAGGGGGCTGATCAGCCCCAGCATTTT.

Comment on this clonotype: Relative to the germline gene, one junction end is altered; a read error may explain this. The J gene is TRBJ1-1, the V gene TRBV12-3 or TRBV12-4, with 10 bases that match TRBD1. The CDR3 contains 15 residues. CDR3 amino acids: CASVRTGGMNTDAFF. The CDR3 DNA follows: TGTGCCAGCGTTAGGACAGGGGGTATGAACACTGACGCTTTCTTT.